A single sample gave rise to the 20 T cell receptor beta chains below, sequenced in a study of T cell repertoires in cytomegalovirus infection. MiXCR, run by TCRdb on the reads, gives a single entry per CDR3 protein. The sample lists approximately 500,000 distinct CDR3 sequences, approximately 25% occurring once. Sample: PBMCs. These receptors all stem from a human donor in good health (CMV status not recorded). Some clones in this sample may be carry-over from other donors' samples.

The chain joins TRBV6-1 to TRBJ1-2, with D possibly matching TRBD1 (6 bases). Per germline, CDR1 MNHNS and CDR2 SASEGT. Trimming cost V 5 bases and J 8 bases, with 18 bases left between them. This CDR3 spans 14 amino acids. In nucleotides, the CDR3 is TGTGCCAGCAGTATACAGGGTAATATAGGGGGCTACACCTTC. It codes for CASSIQGNIGGYTF.

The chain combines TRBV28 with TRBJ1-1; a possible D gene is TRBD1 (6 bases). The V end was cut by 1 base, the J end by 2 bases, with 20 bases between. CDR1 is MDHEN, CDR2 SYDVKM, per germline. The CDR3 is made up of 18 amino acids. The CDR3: CASSLSPRQVRLNTEAFF. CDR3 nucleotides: TGTGCCAGCAGTTTATCCCCCCGACAGGTCCGACTTAACACTGAAGCTTTCTTT.

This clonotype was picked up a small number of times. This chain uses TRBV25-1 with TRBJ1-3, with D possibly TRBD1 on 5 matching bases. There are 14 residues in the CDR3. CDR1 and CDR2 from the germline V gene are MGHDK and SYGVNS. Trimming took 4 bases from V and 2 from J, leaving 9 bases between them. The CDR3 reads CASSAAGPGNTIYF. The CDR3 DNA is TGTGCCAGCAGTGCAGCAGGGCCTGGAAACACCATATATTTT.

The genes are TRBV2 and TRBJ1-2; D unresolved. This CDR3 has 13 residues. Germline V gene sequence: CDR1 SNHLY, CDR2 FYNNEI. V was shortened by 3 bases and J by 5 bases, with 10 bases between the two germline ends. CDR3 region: CASSDGESYGYTF. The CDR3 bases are TGTGCCAGCAGTGATGGGGAGTCATATGGCTACACCTTC.

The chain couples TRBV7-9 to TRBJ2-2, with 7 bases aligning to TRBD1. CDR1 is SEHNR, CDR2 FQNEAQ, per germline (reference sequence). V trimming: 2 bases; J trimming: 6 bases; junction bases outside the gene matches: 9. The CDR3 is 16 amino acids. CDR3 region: CASSLRRQGISGELFF. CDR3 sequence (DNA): TGTGCCAGCAGCTTACGGCGACAGGGAATCTCCGGGGAGCTGTTTTTT.

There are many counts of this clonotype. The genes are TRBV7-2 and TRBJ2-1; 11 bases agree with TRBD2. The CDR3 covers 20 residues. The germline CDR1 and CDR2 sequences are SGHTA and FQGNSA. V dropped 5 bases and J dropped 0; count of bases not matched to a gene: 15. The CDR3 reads CASSTSGTSGRLSSYNEQFF. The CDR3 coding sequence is TGTGCCAGCAGCACATCCGGGACTAGCGGTCGACTAAGCTCCTACAATGAGCAGTTCTTC.

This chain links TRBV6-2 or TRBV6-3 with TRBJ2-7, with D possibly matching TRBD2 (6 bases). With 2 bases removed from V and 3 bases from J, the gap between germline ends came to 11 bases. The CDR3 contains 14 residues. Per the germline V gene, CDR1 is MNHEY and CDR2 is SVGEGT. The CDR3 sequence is CASSYQGLIYEQYF. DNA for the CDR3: TGTGCCAGCAGTTACCAGGGACTGATCTACGAGCAGTACTTC.

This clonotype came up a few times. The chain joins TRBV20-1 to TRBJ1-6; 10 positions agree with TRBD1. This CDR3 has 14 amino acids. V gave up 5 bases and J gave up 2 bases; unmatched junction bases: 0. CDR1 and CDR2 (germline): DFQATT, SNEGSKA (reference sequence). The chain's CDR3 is CSAGQGAYNSPLHF. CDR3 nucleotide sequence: TGCAGTGCTGGACAGGGGGCCTATAATTCACCCCTCCACTTT.

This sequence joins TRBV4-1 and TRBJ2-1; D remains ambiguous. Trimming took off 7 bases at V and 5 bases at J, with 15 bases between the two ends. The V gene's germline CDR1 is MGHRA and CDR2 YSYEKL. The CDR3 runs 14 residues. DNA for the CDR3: TGCGCCAGCAACCTCCGTTCTAACGACAATGAGCAGTTCTTC. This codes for CASNLRSNDNEQFF.

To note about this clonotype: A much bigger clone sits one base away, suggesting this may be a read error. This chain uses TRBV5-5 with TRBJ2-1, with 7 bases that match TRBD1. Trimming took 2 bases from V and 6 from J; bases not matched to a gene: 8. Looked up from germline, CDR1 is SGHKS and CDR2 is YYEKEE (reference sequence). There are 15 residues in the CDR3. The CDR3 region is CASSFVGTESNEQFF. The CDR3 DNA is TGTGCCAGCAGCTTTGTTGGGACAGAGAGCAATGAGCAGTTCTTC. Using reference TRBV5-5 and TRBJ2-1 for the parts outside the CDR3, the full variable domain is DAGVTQSPTHLIKTRGQQVTLRCSPISGHKSVSWYQQVLGQGPQFIFQYYEKEERGRGNFPDRFSARQFPNYSSELNVNALLLGDSALYLCASSFVGTESNEQFFGPGTRLTVL.

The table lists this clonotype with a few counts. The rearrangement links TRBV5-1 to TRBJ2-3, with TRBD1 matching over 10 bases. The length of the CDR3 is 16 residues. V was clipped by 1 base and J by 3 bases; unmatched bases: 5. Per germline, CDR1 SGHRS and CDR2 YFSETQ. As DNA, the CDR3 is TGCGCCAGCAGCTTGTCTTGGGGACAGGGGACAGATACGCAGTATTTT. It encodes CASSLSWGQGTDTQYF. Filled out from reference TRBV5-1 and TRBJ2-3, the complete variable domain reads KAGVTQTPRYLIKTRGQQVTLSCSPISGHRSVSWYQQTPGQGLQFLFEYFSETQRNKGNFPGRFSGRQFSNSRSEMNVSTLELGDSALYLCASSLSWGQGTDTQYFGPGTRLTVL.

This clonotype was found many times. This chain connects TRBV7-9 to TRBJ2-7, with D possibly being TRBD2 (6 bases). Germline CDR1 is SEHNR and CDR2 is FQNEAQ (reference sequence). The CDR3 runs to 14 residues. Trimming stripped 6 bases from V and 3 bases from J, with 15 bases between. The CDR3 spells CASSSGTGNYEQYF. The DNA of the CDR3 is TGTGCCAGCAGTTCCGGGACTGGGAACTACGAGCAGTACTTC.

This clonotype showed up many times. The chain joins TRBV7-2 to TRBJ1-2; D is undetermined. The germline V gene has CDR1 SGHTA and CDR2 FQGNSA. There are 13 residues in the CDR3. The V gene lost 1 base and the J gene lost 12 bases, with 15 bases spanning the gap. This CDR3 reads CASSLDIFDTDTF. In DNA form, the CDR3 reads TGTGCCAGCAGCTTAGATATCTTTGACACTGACACCTTC.

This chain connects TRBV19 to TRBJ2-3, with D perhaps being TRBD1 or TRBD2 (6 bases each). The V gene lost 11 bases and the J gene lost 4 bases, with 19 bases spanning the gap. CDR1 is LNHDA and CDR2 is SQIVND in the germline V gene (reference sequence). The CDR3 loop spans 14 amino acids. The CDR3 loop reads CACEGGRGPDTQYF. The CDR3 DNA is TGTGCCTGCGAGGGGGGCAGGGGACCAGATACGCAGTATTTT.

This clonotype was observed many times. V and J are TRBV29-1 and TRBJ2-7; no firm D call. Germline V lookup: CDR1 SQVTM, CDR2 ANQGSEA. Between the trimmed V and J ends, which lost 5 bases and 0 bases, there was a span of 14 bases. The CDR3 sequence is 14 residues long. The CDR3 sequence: CSVLTTESSYEQYV. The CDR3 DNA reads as TGCAGCGTTCTAACAACAGAGAGCTCCTACGAGCAGTACGTC.

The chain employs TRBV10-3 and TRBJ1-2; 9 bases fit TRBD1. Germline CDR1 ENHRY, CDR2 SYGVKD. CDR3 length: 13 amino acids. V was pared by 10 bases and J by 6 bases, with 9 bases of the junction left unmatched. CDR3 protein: CATPGQGLNGYTF. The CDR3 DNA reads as TGTGCCACACCGGGACAGGGTTTAAATGGCTACACCTTC.

CDR3 nucleotides: TGTGCCTGGAAGAGGGGTGCAAATGAAGCTTTCTTT. Translated: CAWKRGANEAFF. The chain joins TRBV30 to TRBJ1-1; D is perhaps TRBD1 (5 bases). The CDR3 covers 12 residues. The germline CDR1 and CDR2 sequences are GTSNPN and SVGIG (reference sequence). The germline V and J ends were trimmed by 4 bases and 7 bases, with 13 bases remaining between them. Looking up the rest from reference TRBV30 and TRBJ1-1 gives the full variable domain: SQTIHQWPATLVQPVGSPLSLECTVEGTSNPNLYWYRQAAGRGLQLLFYSVGIGQISSEVPQNLSASRPQDRQFILSSKKLLLSDSGFYLCAWKRGANEAFFGQGTRLTVV.

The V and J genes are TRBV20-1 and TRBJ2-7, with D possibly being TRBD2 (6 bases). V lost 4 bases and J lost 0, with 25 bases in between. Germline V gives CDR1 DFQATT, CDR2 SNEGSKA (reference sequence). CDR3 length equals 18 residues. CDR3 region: CSATPPFSGGKGSYEQYF. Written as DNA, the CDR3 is TGCAGTGCTACCCCCCCCTTTTCTGGCGGGAAGGGCTCCTACGAGCAGTACTTC.

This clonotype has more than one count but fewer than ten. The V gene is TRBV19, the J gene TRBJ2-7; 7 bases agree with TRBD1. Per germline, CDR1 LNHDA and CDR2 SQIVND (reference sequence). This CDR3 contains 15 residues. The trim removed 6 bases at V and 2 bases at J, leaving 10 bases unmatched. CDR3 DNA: TGTGCCAGTAGCCGGGACCACAGGGGACCCTACGAGCAGTACTTC. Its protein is CASSRDHRGPYEQYF.

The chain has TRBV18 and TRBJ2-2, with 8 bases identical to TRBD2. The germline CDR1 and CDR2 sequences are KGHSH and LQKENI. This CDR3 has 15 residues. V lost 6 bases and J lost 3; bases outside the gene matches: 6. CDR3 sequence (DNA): TGTGCCAGCTCGGCAAGCGGGAGCGACACCGGGGAGCTGTTTTTT. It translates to CASSASGSDTGELFF.